The rows below give T cell receptor beta chains drawn from one sample of a study of blood T cell repertoires in COVID-19. Produced via immunoSEQ multiplex PCR; TCRdb's table is partial and in-frame only. The sample consists of approximately 430,000 clones, about nine tenths of them appearing once. The sequenced sample consisted of peripheral blood. These receptors came from a woman under 40 with active or convalescent COVID-19. CDR3s include the opening cysteine and the closing phenylalanine or tryptophan. The D gene is left open where the match is weak. Size is stated for part of the rows, as once, few or many counts, or as a class when the clone is expanded.

J	size	D	V	CDR3	DNA
TRBJ1-4	.	.	TRBV7-8	CASSSRQQEKLFF	TGTGCCAGCAGCAGTCGACAACAAGAAAAACTGTTTTTT
TRBJ1-1	few	.	TRBV27	CASRSVLRGTEAFF	TGTGCCAGCAGGTCCGTCCTTCGGGGCACTGAAGCTTTCTTT
TRBJ1-2	.	.	TRBV4-1	CASSQEEALEYNYGYTF	TGCGCCAGCAGCCAAGAAGAGGCACTCGAATATAACTATGGCTACACCTTC
TRBJ1-3	.	.	TRBV5-1	CASSLAPQTEAGNTIYF	TGCGCCAGCAGCTTGGCCCCTCAGACAGAGGCTGGAAACACCATATATTTT
TRBJ2-3	once	.	TRBV6-5	CASSVGLVTDTQYF	TGTGCCAGCAGCGTCGGACTGGTAACAGATACGCAGTATTTT
TRBJ2-2	.	TRBD2	TRBV2	CASAGTRENTGELFF	TGTGCCAGCGCCGGGACTAGAGAGAACACCGGGGAGCTGTTTTTT
TRBJ2-3	.	TRBD2	TRBV6-5	CASSYGLAGGSDTQYF	TGTGCCAGCAGTTACGGACTAGCGGGGGGGTCAGATACGCAGTATTTT
TRBJ1-6	.	TRBD1	TRBV11-1	CASSVGGTVNSPLHF	TGTGCCAGCAGCGTTGGAGGGACAGTCAATTCACCCCTCCACTTT
TRBJ1-1	.	.	TRBV5-1	CASAQGRVNTEAFF	TGCGCCAGCGCCCAGGGGCGGGTAAACACTGAAGCTTTCTTT
TRBJ2-1	.	.	TRBV5-6	CASSLGQIYNEQFF	TGTGCCAGCAGCTTAGGACAGATATACAATGAGCAGTTCTTC
TRBJ1-4	.	.	TRBV4-1	CASSSSRKLFF	TGCGCCAGCAGCTCATCGCGGAAACTGTTTTTT
TRBJ1-3	.	.	TRBV7-7	CASSLQGSGNTIYF	TGTGCCAGCAGCTTACAGGGGTCAGGAAACACCATATATTTT
TRBJ1-5	.	TRBD1	TRBV7-8	CASSLVAGQLKNQPQHF	TGTGCCAGCAGCTTAGTTGCGGGACAGCTTAAAAATCAGCCCCAGCATTTT
TRBJ1-2	.	TRBD1	TRBV3-1/TRBV3-2	CASSRRDSGPKNYGYTF	TGTGCCAGCAGCCGCCGGGACAGCGGCCCTAAGAACTATGGCTACACCTTC
TRBJ2-1	.	.	TRBV27	CASSWRLVDEQFF	TGTGCCAGCAGTTGGCGACTAGTTGATGAGCAGTTCTTC
TRBJ2-1	.	TRBD2	TRBV7-2	CASSRTSGEGLGEQFF	TGTGCCAGCAGCAGGACTAGCGGGGAGGGGCTGGGTGAGCAGTTCTTC
TRBJ1-3	.	.	TRBV9	CASSAQNSGNTIYF	TGTGCCAGCAGCGCACAGAATTCTGGAAACACCATATATTTT
TRBJ2-2	.	TRBD1	TRBV2	CASSVTGDGELFF	TGTGCCAGCAGTGTGACAGGGGACGGGGAGCTGTTTTTT
TRBJ2-7	.	TRBD1	TRBV7-9	CASSVDRDYEQYF	TGTGCCAGCAGCGTGGACAGGGACTACGAGCAGTACTTC
TRBJ2-1	.	TRBD2	TRBV11-2	CASSLALAGDPSSYNEQFF	TGTGCCAGCAGCTTAGCACTAGCGGGGGACCCCAGCTCCTACAATGAGCAGTTCTTC
TRBJ2-3	once	.	TRBV27	CASSSLSGSTDTQYF	TGTGCCAGCAGTTCATTAAGCGGAAGCACAGATACGCAGTATTTT
TRBJ1-2	.	TRBD1	TRBV7-9	CASTRDSANYGYTF	TGTGCCAGCACCCGGGACAGTGCTAACTATGGCTACACCTTC
TRBJ2-2	.	TRBD2	TRBV10-3	CAITAGETGELFF	TGTGCCATCACAGCGGGAGAGACCGGGGAGCTGTTTTTT
TRBJ1-1	once	.	TRBV4-1	CASSPEAEAVRTEAFF	TGCGCCAGCAGCCCAGAAGCTGAGGCGGTGAGGACTGAAGCTTTCTTT
TRBJ2-7	.	.	TRBV12-3/TRBV12-4	CASNGAGTYEQYF	TGTGCCAGCAACGGTGCAGGGACCTACGAGCAGTACTTC
TRBJ1-1	.	TRBD1	TRBV6-5	CASTERQGNTEAFF	TGTGCCAGCACCGAGAGACAGGGAAATACTGAAGCTTTCTTT
TRBJ2-1	.	.	TRBV5-5	CASSLSTRDMAGPYNEQFF	TGTGCCAGCAGCTTATCGACAAGGGATATGGCGGGGCCTTACAATGAGCAGTTCTTC
TRBJ2-7	.	TRBD2	TRBV9	CASSPRTSGSYEQYF	TGTGCCAGCAGCCCCCGGACTAGCGGCTCCTACGAGCAGTACTTC
TRBJ1-1	.	TRBD1	TRBV5-1	CASRWDRNTEAFF	TGCGCCAGCAGATGGGACAGAAACACTGAAGCTTTCTTT
TRBJ1-1	.	TRBD1	TRBV3-1/TRBV3-2	CASKFGTDNTEAFF	TGTGCCAGCAAATTCGGGACAGACAACACTGAAGCTTTCTTT
TRBJ2-3	.	TRBD2	TRBV7-6	CASSLAPGGYTDTQYF	TGTGCCAGCAGCTTAGCTCCGGGGGGATACACAGATACGCAGTATTTT
TRBJ2-1	.	.	TRBV7-9	CASSLSGSYNEQFF	TGTGCCAGCAGCTTGTCGGGGAGCTACAATGAGCAGTTCTTC
TRBJ1-1	.	TRBD1	TRBV5-4	CASPGAGTGLVTEAFF	TGTGCCAGTCCAGGGGCCGGGACAGGATTGGTCACTGAAGCTTTCTTT
TRBJ2-1	.	TRBD1	TRBV20-1	CSATGQGQLF	TGCAGTGCAACTGGACAGGGCCAACTCTTC
TRBJ1-6	.	TRBD1	TRBV7-9	CASSSGQGDNSPLHF	TGTGCCAGCAGCTCGGGACAGGGGGACAATTCACCCCTCCACTTT
TRBJ1-2	.	TRBD1	TRBV13	CASSATTTDRGINYGYTF	TGTGCCAGCAGCGCAACTACTACCGACAGGGGAATAAACTATGGCTACACCTTC
TRBJ2-3	.	TRBD2	TRBV7-2	CASSLASGRGTDTQYF	TGTGCCAGCAGCTTAGCGAGCGGGAGAGGCACAGATACGCAGTATTTT